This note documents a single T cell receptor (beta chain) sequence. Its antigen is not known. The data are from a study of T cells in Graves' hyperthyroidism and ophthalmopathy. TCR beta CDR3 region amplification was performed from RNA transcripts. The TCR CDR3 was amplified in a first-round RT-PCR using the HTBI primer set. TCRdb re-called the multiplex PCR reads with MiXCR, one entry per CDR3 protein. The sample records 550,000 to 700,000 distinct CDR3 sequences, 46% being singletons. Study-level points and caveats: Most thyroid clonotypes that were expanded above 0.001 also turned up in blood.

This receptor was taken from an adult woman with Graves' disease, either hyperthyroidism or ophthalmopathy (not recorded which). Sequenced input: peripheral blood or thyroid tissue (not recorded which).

The DNA for the CDR3 is TGTGCCAGCAGTAAGGGACCGCAGGGCAATCAGCCCCAGCATTTT. Translated: CASSKGPQGNQPQHF. This chain joins TRBV2 and TRBJ1-5, with TRBD1 as a possible D gene (5 bases). Germline V lookup: CDR1 SNHLY, CDR2 FYNNEI. V gave up 5 bases and J gave up 2 bases, with 13 bases separating them. CDR3 length: 15 residues.